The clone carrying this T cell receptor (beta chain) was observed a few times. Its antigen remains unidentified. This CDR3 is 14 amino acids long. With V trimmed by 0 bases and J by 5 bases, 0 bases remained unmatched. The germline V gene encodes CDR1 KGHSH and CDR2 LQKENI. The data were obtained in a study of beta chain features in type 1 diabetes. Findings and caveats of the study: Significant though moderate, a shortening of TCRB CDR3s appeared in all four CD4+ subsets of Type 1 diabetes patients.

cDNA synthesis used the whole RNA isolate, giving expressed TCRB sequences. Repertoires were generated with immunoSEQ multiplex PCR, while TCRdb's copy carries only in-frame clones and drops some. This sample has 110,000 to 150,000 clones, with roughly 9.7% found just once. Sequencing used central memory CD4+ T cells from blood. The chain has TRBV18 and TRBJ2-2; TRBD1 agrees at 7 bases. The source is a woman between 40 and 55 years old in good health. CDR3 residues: CASSPPQGTGELFF. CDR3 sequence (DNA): TGTGCCAGCTCACCACCACAGGGGACCGGGGAGCTGTTTTTT.